The 21 T cell receptor beta chains reported below all come from one sample, sequenced in a study of T-cell reconstitution after alpha-beta-depleted transplantation in children. Unique molecular identifiers were used in preparing the TCRbeta library. TCRdb re-derived calls from the PCR reads in MiXCR, one entry per CDR3 protein. The repertoire has about 230,000 distinct CDR3 sequences, 7.5% to 10% of them found once; the top ten carry approximately 5%. Sample: PBMCs from the stem cell graft donor, taken from the stem cell graft. The receptors stem from a human donor who donated a stem cell graft to a child with SCID.

This clonotype has only a few counts. CDR3 region: CASTTQGQGSYGYTF. The CDR3 DNA reads TGTGCCAGCACCACCCAAGGACAGGGATCCTATGGCTACACCTTC. The chain has TRBV7-2 and TRBJ1-2; the match to TRBD1 covers 8 bases. Trimming took 7 bases from V and 4 from J; bases not matched to a gene: 11. Germline lookup yields CDR1 SGHTA and CDR2 FQGNSA. This CDR3 has 15 amino acids. The full variable domain, in which reference TRBV7-2 and TRBJ1-2 provide the parts outside the CDR3, is GAGVSQSPSNKVTEKGKDVELRCDPISGHTALYWYRQSLGQGLEFLIYFQGNSAPDKSGLPSDRFSAERTGGSVSTLTIQRTQQEDSAVYLCASTTQGQGSYGYTFGSGTRLTVV.

This clonotype was recorded a few times. The gene calls are TRBV5-1 and TRBJ2-5; D not resolved. The V end lost 4 bases, the J end lost 0 bases, and 19 bases lay between the germline ends. The V gene's germline CDR1 is SGHRS and CDR2 YFSETQ. The CDR3 has 17 amino acids. This CDR3 is CASSHTSATGHQETQYF. The CDR3 nucleotides read TGCGCCAGCAGCCATACCTCAGCGACCGGCCACCAAGAGACCCAGTACTTC. Full variable domain (rest looked up from reference TRBV5-1 and TRBJ2-5): KAGVTQTPRYLIKTRGQQVTLSCSPISGHRSVSWYQQTPGQGLQFLFEYFSETQRNKGNFPGRFSGRQFSNSRSEMNVSTLELGDSALYLCASSHTSATGHQETQYFGPGTRLLVL.

In its sample, this clonotype was seen many times. The genes are TRBV11-2 and TRBJ1-2; D is possibly TRBD1 (5 bases). Germline V gene data show CDR1 as SGHAT and CDR2 as FQNNGV. The CDR3 is made up of 19 amino acids. With 3 bases removed from V and 4 bases from J, the gap between germline ends came to 27 bases. This CDR3 reads CASSLEPTGPEMPFYGYTF. DNA of the CDR3: TGTGCCAGCAGCTTGGAACCGACGGGACCTGAGATGCCCTTCTATGGCTACACCTTC.

This clonotype has a count of ten or more. The gene calls are TRBV6-5 and TRBJ2-7, with 8 bases fitting TRBD1. This CDR3 comprises 16 residues. CDR1 is MNHEY, CDR2 SVGAGI, per germline. V lost 0 bases, J lost 3 bases, and 7 bases stayed unmatched. The CDR3 DNA sequence: TGTGCCAGCAGTTACTCGCCAGGGGGCATTAACTACGAGCAGTACTTC. Its protein product is CASSYSPGGINYEQYF.

At least ten counts were recorded for this clonotype. The chain couples TRBV5-6 to TRBJ2-5; D could derive from TRBD1 or TRBD2 (5 bases each). The CDR3 has 14 residues. Trimming stripped 2 bases from V and 4 bases from J, with 12 bases between. Germline CDR1 SGHDT, CDR2 YYEEEE. The CDR3: CASSFRRQGETQYF. The CDR3 nucleotides are TGTGCCAGCAGCTTCCGGAGGCAGGGAGAGACCCAGTACTTC.

This clonotype was picked up many times. This chain links TRBV20-1 with TRBJ2-3, with TRBD2 matching 7 bases. The junction had 2 bases not matched to a gene; V was cut back by 4 bases and J by 1 base. The CDR3 spans 13 residues. Germline assignment: CDR1 DFQATT and CDR2 SNEGSKA (reference sequence). The CDR3 DNA follows: TGCAGTGCTAAGGCGGGGGGCACAGATACGCAGTATTTT. It yields the protein CSAKAGGTDTQYF.

The rearrangement uses TRBV2 and TRBJ1-6; D ambiguous. The CDR3 sequence is 14 residues long. Germline V lookup: CDR1 SNHLY, CDR2 FYNNEI. V was clipped by 7 bases and J by 7 bases, with 14 bases between them. The CDR3 DNA sequence: TGTGCCAGCAACTCCGGGAGAATAAATTCACCCCTCCACTTT. Translating gives CASNSGRINSPLHF.

About this clonotype: A clone one base away is much larger, so this may be a read error. The J gene is TRBJ2-2, the V gene TRBV7-7; TRBD1 might be the D (6 bases). The ends were cut back, 1 base at V and 5 bases at J, with 14 bases in the middle. This CDR3 is built from 16 residues. Germline lookup yields CDR1 SSHAT and CDR2 FNYEAQ (reference sequence). Here the CDR3 DNA reads TGTGCCAGCAGCTTAGACACGACAGGCCCAACCGGGGAGCTGTTTTTT. Its protein is CASSLDTTGPTGELFF.

This clonotype was found many times. This chain connects TRBV5-1 to TRBJ2-5; D not certain. Trimming took 4 bases from V and 1 from J, leaving 14 bases between them. Germline V lookup: CDR1 SGHRS, CDR2 YFSETQ. The CDR3 totals 15 residues. The CDR3 DNA follows: TGCGCCAGCAGCCCTCGGACGGTCGTCCAAGAGACCCAGTACTTC. Amino acids: CASSPRTVVQETQYF.

About this clonotype itself: This could be a read error, since a much larger clone is one nucleotide away. The V gene is TRBV6-2 or TRBV6-3, the J gene TRBJ2-2, with D perhaps being TRBD1 or TRBD2 (7 bases each). From germline, CDR1 is MNHEY and CDR2 SVGEGT. The CDR3 sequence is 16 residues long. The CDR3 DNA reads as TGTCCCAGCATAAGGGGCAGGGGGGGCCGCACCGGGGAGCTGTTTTTT. Translated, it gives CPSIRGRGGRTGELFF.

This clonotype came up many times. This chain uses TRBV27 with TRBJ1-5, with D maybe TRBD1 (5 bases). V lost 6 bases and J lost 2, with 14 bases in between. CDR1 MNHEY and CDR2 SMNVEV come from the germline V gene (reference sequence). This CDR3 spans 15 amino acids. DNA of the CDR3: TGTGCCAGCAGCAAGACTGTGGGGGGCAATCAGCCCCAGCATTTT. Encoded protein: CASSKTVGGNQPQHF.

This clonotype showed up many times. The chain uses TRBV15 and TRBJ1-1, with 10 bases identical to TRBD1. Germline CDR1 is LNHNV and CDR2 is YYDKDF (reference sequence). The V segment lost 1 base and the J segment 7 bases; nucleotides outside the gene matches: 6. The CDR3 is made up of 15 amino acids. The CDR3 nucleotides read TGTGCCACCAGCAGAGCGACAGGGGGCAGGGGTGAAGCTTTCTTT. Translated: CATSRATGGRGEAFF.

This clonotype was counted between two and nine times. This chain links TRBV13 with TRBJ2-7, with D unclear. The V end lost 3 bases, the J end lost 3 bases, and 9 bases lay between the germline ends. CDR3 length: 13 amino acids. Germline CDR1 and CDR2: PRHDT and FYEKMQ (reference sequence). CDR3 amino acids: CASSLSDVYEQYF. Written as DNA, the CDR3 is TGTGCCAGCAGCTTGTCAGACGTCTACGAGCAGTACTTC.

This clonotype occurred many times. The gene calls are TRBV28 and TRBJ2-1; D ambiguous. This CDR3 spans 13 amino acids. The V end was cut by 5 bases, the J end by 6 bases, with 11 bases between. Germline-derived CDR1 and CDR2 are MDHEN and SYDVKM. For the CDR3, the DNA is TGTGCCAGCAGTCGGCTCCCTTTCAATGAGCAGTTCTTC. This translates into CASSRLPFNEQFF.

This clonotype appeared many times. The chain has TRBV4-1 and TRBJ1-4, with 7 bases that match TRBD1. The ends lost 4 bases at V and 8 bases at J; junction bases unmatched: 16. The CDR3 covers 17 residues. Germline V gene lookup returns CDR1 MGHRA and CDR2 YSYEKL. In nucleotides, the CDR3 is TGCGCCAGCAGCCCAGGATATAAGGATCAGGGGGGGGAAAAACTGTTTTTT. It yields the protein CASSPGYKDQGGEKLFF.

At least ten counts were recorded for this clonotype. The V call is TRBV12-3 or TRBV12-4, the J call TRBJ1-5; no clear D. The CDR3 loop spans 14 amino acids. The ends were cut back, 9 bases at V and 0 bases at J, with 12 bases in the middle. For the CDR3, the DNA is TGTGCCAGTCGGTCGGCAGTTAGCAATCAGCCCCAGCATTTT. As protein: CASRSAVSNQPQHF.

The sample holds many counts of this clonotype. The V and J genes are TRBV29-1 and TRBJ2-7, with D maybe TRBD1 (6 bases). The V and J ends lost 1 base and 1 base respectively, with 11 bases between them. This CDR3 spans 14 amino acids. CDR1 and CDR2 from the germline V gene are SQVTM and ANQGSEA. The CDR3 sequence is CSVEVGTGSYEQYF. CDR3 in DNA: TGCAGCGTTGAAGTGGGAACAGGGTCCTACGAGCAGTACTTC.

There are many counts of this clonotype. V usage is TRBV5-6 and J usage is TRBJ1-2; TRBD1 matches at 10 bases. The J segment lost 6 bases and the V segment lost 3 bases, leaving 11 bases of the junction unmatched. CDR3 length: 16 residues. Per germline, CDR1 SGHDT and CDR2 YYEEEE. The CDR3 region is CASSSNWDRGKDGYTF. The CDR3 DNA follows: TGTGCCAGCAGCTCAAACTGGGACAGGGGTAAGGATGGCTACACCTTC. Drawing the rest from reference TRBV5-6 and TRBJ1-2, the complete variable domain is DAGVTQSPTHLIKTRGQQVTLRCSPKSGHDTVSWYQQALGQGPQFIFQYYEEEERQRGNFPDRFSGHQFPNYSSELNVNALLLGDSALYLCASSSNWDRGKDGYTFGSGTRLTVV.

This clonotype was detected many times. The chain has TRBV5-6 and TRBJ2-7; D possibly matches TRBD1 or TRBD2 (5 bases each). The V gene's germline CDR1 is SGHDT and CDR2 YYEEEE. Trimming stripped 5 bases from V and 3 bases from J, with 12 bases between. The CDR3 covers 13 residues. CDR3 loop: CASRPGRGYEQYF. The CDR3 DNA sequence: TGTGCCAGCAGACCGGGACGGGGCTACGAGCAGTACTTC.

This clonotype came up many times. The chain joins TRBV5-6 to TRBJ1-5; TRBD1 might be the D (6 bases). The germline gives CDR1 SGHDT, CDR2 YYEEEE. The CDR3 sequence is 19 residues long. Trimming removed 1 base at V and 4 bases at J, with 24 bases between. The CDR3 bases are TGTGCCAGCAGCTTGTCCCCAGCGGGGGCAGGGAGGATTAATCAGCCCCAGCATTTT. Its protein product is CASSLSPAGAGRINQPQHF.

The table lists this clonotype with many counts. This chain links TRBV20-1 with TRBJ2-3; the D is unclear. The CDR3 is 15 amino acids. Trimming shortened V by 5 bases and J by 1 base, and 16 bases separated the two germline ends. Germline CDR1 and CDR2: DFQATT and SNEGSKA (reference sequence). The CDR3 coding sequence is TGCAGTGCTCTGGCCCGGGCGGAAGGCACAGATACGCAGTATTTT. Encoded protein: CSALARAEGTDTQYF.